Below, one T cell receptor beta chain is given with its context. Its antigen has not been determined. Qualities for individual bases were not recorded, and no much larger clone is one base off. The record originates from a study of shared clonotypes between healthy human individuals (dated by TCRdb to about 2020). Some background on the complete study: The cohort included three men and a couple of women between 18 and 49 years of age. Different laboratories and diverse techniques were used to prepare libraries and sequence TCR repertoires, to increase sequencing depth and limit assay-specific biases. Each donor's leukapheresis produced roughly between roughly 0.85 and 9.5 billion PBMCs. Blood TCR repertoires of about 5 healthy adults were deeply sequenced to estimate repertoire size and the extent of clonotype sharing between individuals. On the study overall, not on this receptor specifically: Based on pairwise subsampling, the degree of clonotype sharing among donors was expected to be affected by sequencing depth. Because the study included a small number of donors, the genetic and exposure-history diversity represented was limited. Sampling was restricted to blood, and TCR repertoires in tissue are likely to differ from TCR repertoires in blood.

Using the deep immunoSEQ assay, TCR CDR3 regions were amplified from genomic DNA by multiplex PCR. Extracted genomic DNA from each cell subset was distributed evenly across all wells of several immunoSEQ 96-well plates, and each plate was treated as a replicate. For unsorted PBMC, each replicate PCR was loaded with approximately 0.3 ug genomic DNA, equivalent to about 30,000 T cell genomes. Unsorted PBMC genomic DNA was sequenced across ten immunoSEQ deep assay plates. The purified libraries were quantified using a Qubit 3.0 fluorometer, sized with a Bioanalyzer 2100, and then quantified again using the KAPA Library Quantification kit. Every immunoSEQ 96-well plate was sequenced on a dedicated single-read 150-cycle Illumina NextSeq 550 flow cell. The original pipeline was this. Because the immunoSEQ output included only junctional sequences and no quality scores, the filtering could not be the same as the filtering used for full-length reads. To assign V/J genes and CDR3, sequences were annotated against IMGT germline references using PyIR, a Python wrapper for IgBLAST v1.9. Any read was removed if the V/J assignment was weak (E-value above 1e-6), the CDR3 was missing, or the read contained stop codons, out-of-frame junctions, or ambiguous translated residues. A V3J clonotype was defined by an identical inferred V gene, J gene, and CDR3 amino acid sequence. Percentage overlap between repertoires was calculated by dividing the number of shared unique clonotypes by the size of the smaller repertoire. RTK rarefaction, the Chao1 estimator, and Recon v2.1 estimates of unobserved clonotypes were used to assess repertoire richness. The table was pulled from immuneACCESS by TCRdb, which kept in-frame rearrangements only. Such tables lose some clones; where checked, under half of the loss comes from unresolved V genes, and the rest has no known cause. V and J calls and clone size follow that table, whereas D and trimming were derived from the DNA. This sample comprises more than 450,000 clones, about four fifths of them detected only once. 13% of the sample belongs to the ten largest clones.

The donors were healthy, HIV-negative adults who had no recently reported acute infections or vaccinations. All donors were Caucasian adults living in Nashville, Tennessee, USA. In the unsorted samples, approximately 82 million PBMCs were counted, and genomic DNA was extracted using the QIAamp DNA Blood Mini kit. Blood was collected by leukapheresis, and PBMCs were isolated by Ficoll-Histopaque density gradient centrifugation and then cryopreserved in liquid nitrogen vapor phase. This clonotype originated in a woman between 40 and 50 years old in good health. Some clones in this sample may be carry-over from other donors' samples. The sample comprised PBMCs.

The nucleotide sequence is TGTGCCAGCAGTTTAGGACGGCCCTACGAGCAGTACTTC. It encodes CASSLGRPYEQYF. The rearrangement combines TRBV27 with TRBJ2-7; no confident D gene assignment can be made. From its cysteine to its phenylalanine, the CDR3 spans 13 amino acids. Kept here is only the CDR3 DNA, which spans 39 bases and is read in frame from base 1. A distance of 7 bases separates the germline ends of V and J, which lose 2 bases and 2 bases respectively. CDR1 and CDR2, per the germline V gene (reference sequence), are MNHEY and SMNVEV.